What follows are 14 T cell receptor beta chains derived from one specimen sequenced in a study of blood T cell repertoires in COVID-19 (dated by TCRdb to 2018 to 2020). The library was built by means of the immunoSEQ multiplex PCR assay. What TCRdb holds here is the immuneACCESS table cut down to in-frame rearrangements. Part of the clones is not present; checked against another copy, under half of the missing clones reflect an unresolved V gene, and the others are unexplained. The sample table shows fewer than 250,000 clones, and about 87% are seen once. Over 1.5% of the sample rests with the top ten. Source material: peripheral blood. The source of these receptors is a man in his 70s with acute or convalescent COVID-19.

The J gene is TRBJ2-2, the V gene TRBV9; 7 nucleotides agree with TRBD2. Losses at the gene ends were 0 bases for V and 7 bases for J; bases not matched to a gene: 6. The length of the CDR3 is 15 residues. CDR1 is SGDLS, CDR2 YYNGEE, per germline. The CDR3 region is CASSVGGGLVGELFF. DNA for the CDR3: TGTGCCAGCAGCGTAGGGGGCGGACTAGTCGGGGAGCTGTTTTTT.

The genes are TRBV2 and TRBJ2-5; 7 bases match TRBD1. After removal of 7 bases from V and 5 bases from J, the junction contained 10 bases not matched to a gene. The CDR3 has 14 residues. Germline-derived CDR1 and CDR2 are SNHLY and FYNNEI. The CDR3 region has the DNA TGTGCCAGCATTAGCACAGGGGTAGGGGAGACCCAGTACTTC. As protein: CASISTGVGETQYF.

V and J are TRBV11-2 and TRBJ2-2, with D possibly matching TRBD2 (5 bases). Per the germline V gene, CDR1 is SGHAT and CDR2 is FQNNGV. The length of the CDR3 is 15 residues. The V gene lost 3 bases and the J gene lost 5 bases, with 13 bases spanning the gap. The CDR3 sequence is CASSLAGGGTGELFF. In nucleotides, the CDR3 is TGTGCCAGCAGCTTGGCAGGAGGTGGTACCGGGGAGCTGTTTTTT.

The chain couples TRBV28 to TRBJ1-4; no definite D call. With 6 bases removed from V and 4 bases from J, the gap between germline ends came to 6 bases. The CDR3 has 12 residues. Germline-derived CDR1 and CDR2 are MDHEN and SYDVKM. The chain's CDR3 is CASRSNNEKLFF. The CDR3, as DNA: TGTGCCAGCAGGAGTAATAATGAAAAACTGTTTTTT.

This rearrangement joins TRBV19 to TRBJ2-1; 7 positions match TRBD1. J gave up 5 bases and V 3 bases, and 4 bases lay outside the gene matches. Germline values: CDR1 LNHDA, CDR2 SQIVND (reference sequence). CDR3 size: 14 residues. The CDR3 sequence is CASSIQRGHNEQFF. The CDR3 DNA follows: TGTGCCAGTAGTATCCAAAGGGGGCACAATGAGCAGTTCTTC.

This clone was observed a single time. J is TRBJ2-5 and V is TRBV27; 9 bases line up with TRBD2. With V trimmed by 2 bases and J by 2 bases, 6 bases remained unmatched. Germline V gene lookup returns CDR1 MNHEY and CDR2 SMNVEV (reference sequence). The CDR3 consists of 16 residues. In DNA, the CDR3 is TGTGCCAGCAGTTTAAGGGCTAGCGGGGAACAAGAGACCCAGTACTTC. Translated: CASSLRASGEQETQYF.

The chain has TRBV7-9 and TRBJ1-2; unclear D gene. The CDR3 is made up of 13 amino acids. V lost 5 bases and J lost 0, with 7 bases in between. Looked up from germline, CDR1 is SEHNR and CDR2 is FQNEAQ (reference sequence). The CDR3 DNA reads as TGTGCCAGCAGCCAAGGAGCTAACTATGGCTACACCTTC. Encoded protein: CASSQGANYGYTF.

The V gene is TRBV7-9, the J gene TRBJ1-1; 7 nucleotides match TRBD1. CDR1 is SEHNR and CDR2 is FQNEAQ in the germline V gene (reference sequence). J gave up 1 base and V 6 bases, and 5 bases lay outside the gene matches. This CDR3 comprises 14 residues. The CDR3 coding sequence is TGTGCCAGCAGAACCGGGACAGCGAACACTGAAGCTTTCTTT. This codes for CASRTGTANTEAFF.

By share, this clone counts as medium-sized (0.01 to 0.1%). The V call is TRBV27, the J call TRBJ2-7, with 8 bases identical to TRBD1. CDR1 is MNHEY and CDR2 is SMNVEV in the germline V gene (reference sequence). The CDR3 has 14 amino acids. V dropped 5 bases and J dropped 3; count of bases not matched to a gene: 6. The CDR3 DNA sequence: TGTGCCAGCAGTCACGGACAGGGCTTCTACGAGCAGTACTTC. Translated, it gives CASSHGQGFYEQYF.

This rearrangement joins TRBV7-9 to TRBJ2-5; TRBD1 aligns across 10 bases. CDR3 size: 17 residues. Germline trimming cut 5 bases from V and 4 bases from J; bases unmatched to any gene: 13. Per the germline V gene, CDR1 is SEHNR and CDR2 is FQNEAQ (reference sequence). The CDR3 DNA is TGTGCCAGCAGCCGGAGGGGACGGACAGGGGGATCAGAGACCCAGTACTTC. Translating it yields CASSRRGRTGGSETQYF.

V and J are TRBV5-4 and TRBJ2-5; D perhaps matches TRBD2 (5 bases). Germline-derived CDR1 and CDR2 are SGHNT and YYREEE (reference sequence). The CDR3 has 13 amino acids. V lost 0 bases to trimming and J lost 5 bases, with 8 bases between them. CDR3 DNA sequence: TGTGCCAGCAGCTTGGAATGGGAGGAGACCCAGTACTTC. This sequence encodes CASSLEWEETQYF.

To note about this clone: At the DNA level, this CDR3 is encoded by other sequences in the same sample as well. This sequence joins TRBV11-2 and TRBJ2-6; D remains unclear. Germline loops: CDR1 SGHAT, CDR2 FQNNGV. This CDR3 has 16 amino acids. The V and J ends lost 1 base and 1 base respectively, with 8 bases between them. CDR3 coding DNA: TGTGCCAGCAGCTTAGTTCCCGGTTCTGGGGCCAACGTCCTGACTTTC. It is translated as CASSLVPGSGANVLTF.

The chain joins TRBV19 to TRBJ2-3, with 7 bases matching TRBD2. There are 15 residues in the CDR3. Germline CDR1 LNHDA, CDR2 SQIVND (reference sequence). With 5 bases clipped from V and 0 bases from J, the junction kept 5 bases outside the gene matches. CDR3 sequence reads: CASSSLAVSTDTQYF. In DNA form, the CDR3 reads TGTGCCAGTAGTTCCCTAGCGGTAAGCACAGATACGCAGTATTTT.

J is TRBJ2-5 and V is TRBV3-1 (or the pseudogene TRBV3-2); TRBD2 might be the D (6 bases). This CDR3 comprises 14 residues. V gave up 4 bases and J gave up 2 bases, with 11 bases separating them. Germline CDR1 is LGHDT and CDR2 is YNNKEL (reference sequence). The CDR3 protein is CASSRSGEQETQYF. The CDR3 coding sequence is TGTGCCAGCAGCCGTAGCGGAGAACAAGAGACCCAGTACTTC.